This T cell receptor beta chain was sequenced in a study of blood T cells in healthy people across ages. At the level of the study: Capture via template switching afforded approximately one barcoded beta molecule per two T cells.

Then a second PCR, running roughly 6 to 12 cycles, was carried out with a sample-barcoded 5' primer and a J-beta primer mix. Via MiXCR, TCRdb re-called the 5' RACE reads, giving one row per CDR3 protein. In the table there are some 900,000 distinct CDR3 sequences, roughly 52% of which are singletons. Germline CDR1 and CDR2: SGHTA and FQGNSA. The CDR3 is 16 amino acids. The V end was cut by 1 base, the J end by 2 bases, with 12 bases between. The donors, all healthy, were Caucasians living in Russia, aged roughly 6 to 90. The chain uses TRBV7-2 and TRBJ1-5; TRBD1 might be the D (5 bases). The sequence was obtained from a man in his thirties or forties in good health. Sequencing was done on a sample of blood. The CDR3, as DNA: TGTGCCAGCAGCTTAGGGCAGGGAGGAGGCAATCAGCCCCAGCATTTT. It is translated as CASSLGQGGGNQPQHF.